The 14 T cell receptor beta chains presented below share a single source sample, sequenced in a study of T-cell reconstitution after alpha-beta-depleted transplantation in children. General study findings and limits: Expanded clones from the graft, numbering several hundred, reportedly supplied alpha-beta T cells about two months after transplant.

Library preparation (for TCRbeta) was performed with unique molecular identifiers. One entry per CDR3 protein, called by TCRdb with MiXCR from the PCR reads. The repertoire holds approximately 32,000 distinct CDR3 sequences, under 8% seen once, with roughly 30% in the top ten. These receptors are not linked to any known antigen. Sequences were derived from peripheral blood, sampled 60 days after TCRalphabeta/CD19-depleted stem cell transplant. The receptors come from a child under two years old who had a stem cell transplant for acute myeloid leukemia, so the T cells may come from the graft donor.

This clonotype was observed at least ten times. The chain links TRBV4-3 to TRBJ2-7; D could derive from TRBD1 or TRBD2 (5 bases each). Germline values: CDR1 LGHNA, CDR2 YSLEER. The V and J ends lost 2 bases and 3 bases respectively, with 14 bases between them. This CDR3 has 15 residues. CDR3 residues: CASSQSGTWLYEQYF. CDR3 nucleotide sequence: TGCGCCAGCAGCCAATCGGGGACCTGGCTCTACGAGCAGTACTTC.

This clonotype was counted many times. The J gene is TRBJ2-5, the V gene TRBV7-9; 8 nucleotides agree with TRBD2. CDR3 length equals 16 residues. CDR1 is SEHNR, CDR2 FQNEAQ, per germline (reference sequence). The trim removed 1 base at V and 1 base at J, leaving 5 bases unmatched. The CDR3 here is CASSLVVREGQETQYF. The CDR3 nucleotides are TGTGCCAGCAGCTTAGTAGTTCGGGAGGGCCAAGAGACCCAGTACTTC.

This clonotype was seen many times. This chain joins TRBV12-3 or TRBV12-4 and TRBJ2-7; D possibly corresponds to TRBD2 (6 bases). CDR3 length: 13 amino acids. Trimming took off 7 bases at V and 2 bases at J, with 12 bases between the two ends. The CDR3 spells CASTVGRTYEQYF. The CDR3 DNA follows: TGTGCCAGCACGGTAGGGAGGACCTACGAGCAGTACTTC.

This clonotype was picked up many times. This chain links TRBV7-9 with TRBJ2-1, with 9 bases fitting TRBD2. The junction had 1 base not matched to a gene; V was cut back by 0 bases and J by 1 base. The CDR3 runs 16 residues. CDR1 is SEHNR and CDR2 is FQNEAQ in the germline V gene (reference sequence). The CDR3 region has the DNA TGTGCCAGCAGCTTAGCTAGCGGGAGATCCTACAATGAGCAGTTCTTC. Its translation is CASSLASGRSYNEQFF. Variable domain in full (rest from reference TRBV7-9 and TRBJ2-1): DTGVSQNPRHKITKRGQNVTFRCDPISEHNRLYWYRQTLGQGPEFLTYFQNEAQLEKSRLLSDRFSAERPKGSFSTLEIQRTEQGDSAMYLCASSLASGRSYNEQFFGPGTRLTVL.

This clonotype came up many times. The chain couples TRBV3-1 to TRBJ2-1; D tentatively fits TRBD1 or TRBD2 (5 bases each). V lost 1 base and J 6 bases, leaving 16 bases between the germline ends. This CDR3 has 16 residues. Germline lookup yields CDR1 LGHDT and CDR2 YNNKEL (reference sequence). The CDR3 here is CASSQADRGVGNEQFF. CDR3 bases: TGTGCCAGCAGCCAAGCCGACCGGGGCGTAGGCAATGAGCAGTTCTTC.

The V call is TRBV12-3 or TRBV12-4, the J call TRBJ2-7; the D is unclear. The CDR3 runs 16 residues. Deletions cut 2 bases from V and 2 bases from J, with 16 bases between. CDR3 DNA sequence: TGTGCCAGCAGTTTACAATGGCAATACACCCCCTACGAGCAGTACTTC. The encoded protein is CASSLQWQYTPYEQYF.

This clonotype appeared many times. The chain is built from TRBV7-8 and TRBJ1-1; D is perhaps TRBD1 (5 bases). Trimming removed 1 base at V and 5 bases at J, with 11 bases between. Germline CDR1 and CDR2: SGHVS and FQNEAQ. This CDR3 has 14 amino acids. This CDR3 reads CASSLGDPPTEAFF. DNA for the CDR3: TGTGCCAGCAGCTTAGGGGACCCACCGACTGAAGCTTTCTTT. The full variable domain, its missing parts supplied by reference TRBV7-8 and TRBJ1-1, is GAGVSQSPRYKVAKRGQDVALRCDPISGHVSLFWYQQALGQGPEFLTYFQNEAQLDKSGLPSDRFFAERPEGSVSTLKIQRTQQEDSAVYLCASSLGDPPTEAFFGQGTRLTVV.

This clonotype was recorded many times. The chain employs TRBV7-6 and TRBJ2-3, with TRBD2 matching over 8 bases. This CDR3 spans 15 amino acids. With 5 bases clipped from V and 5 bases from J, the junction kept 9 bases outside the gene matches. CDR1 is SGHVS and CDR2 is FNYEAQ in the germline V gene. The CDR3 DNA is TGTGCCAGCAGCCCCCCAGAGCGGGGGATAGATACGCAGTATTTT. The encoded protein is CASSPPERGIDTQYF.

This clonotype was picked up many times. The chain has TRBV10-3 and TRBJ2-1; D remains ambiguous. Trimming cost V 0 bases and J 3 bases, with 3 bases left between them. Germline CDR1 reads ENHRY; CDR2 reads SYGVKD. The CDR3 covers 13 residues. CDR3 bases: TGTGCCATCAGTGAGTCGAGCTACAATGAGCAGTTCTTC. Residues: CAISESSYNEQFF.

This clonotype was seen at least ten times. J is TRBJ1-4 and V is TRBV7-9; TRBD1 aligns across 7 bases. The V gene end was trimmed by 10 bases and the J gene end by 7 bases; junction bases not matched to a gene: 9. Per the germline V gene, CDR1 is SEHNR and CDR2 is FQNEAQ (reference sequence). The CDR3 covers 13 residues. In DNA, the CDR3 is TGTGCCACCCAAGGGGGCGCGGGTGAAAAACTGTTTTTT. Protein product: CATQGGAGEKLFF.

This clonotype appeared a few times. The rearrangement uses TRBV11-2 and TRBJ2-3, with D unclear. V dropped 5 bases and J dropped 3 bases, with 6 bases sitting between them. Germline V CDR1 and CDR2: SGHAT, FQNNGV. The CDR3 spans 12 residues. CDR3 loop: CASSHTTDTQYF. The DNA for the CDR3 is TGTGCCAGCAGCCATACAACAGATACGCAGTATTTT.

This clonotype was seen many times. The chain has TRBV9 and TRBJ2-7, with 7 bases matching TRBD2. Per the germline V gene, CDR1 is SGDLS and CDR2 is YYNGEE. The J segment lost 3 bases and the V segment lost 0 bases, leaving 3 bases of the junction unmatched. CDR3 size: 14 residues. CDR3 protein: CASSVGPGGYEQYF. In DNA, the CDR3 is TGTGCCAGCAGCGTAGGGCCGGGGGGCTACGAGCAGTACTTC.

This clonotype has at least ten counts. This sequence joins TRBV4-3 and TRBJ2-7; TRBD1 matches 8 bases. Per germline, CDR1 LGHNA and CDR2 YSLEER. CDR3 length equals 14 residues. The J segment lost 5 bases and the V segment lost 0 bases, leaving 3 bases of the junction unmatched. The CDR3 DNA sequence: TGCGCCAGCAGCCAAGATTCAGGGGGCGACGAGCAGTACTTC. It translates to CASSQDSGGDEQYF.

In its sample, this clonotype was seen many times. V gene TRBV5-1 combines with J gene TRBJ2-3; tentative D call: TRBD1 (5 bases). The germline V gene has CDR1 SGHRS and CDR2 YFSETQ. There are 18 residues in the CDR3. Trimming shortened V by 4 bases and J by 1 base, and 22 bases separated the two germline ends. As DNA, the CDR3 is TGCGCCAGCAGCCAAAACATTGGGGCCTTCCTGGGCACAGATACGCAGTATTTT. Amino acids: CASSQNIGAFLGTDTQYF.